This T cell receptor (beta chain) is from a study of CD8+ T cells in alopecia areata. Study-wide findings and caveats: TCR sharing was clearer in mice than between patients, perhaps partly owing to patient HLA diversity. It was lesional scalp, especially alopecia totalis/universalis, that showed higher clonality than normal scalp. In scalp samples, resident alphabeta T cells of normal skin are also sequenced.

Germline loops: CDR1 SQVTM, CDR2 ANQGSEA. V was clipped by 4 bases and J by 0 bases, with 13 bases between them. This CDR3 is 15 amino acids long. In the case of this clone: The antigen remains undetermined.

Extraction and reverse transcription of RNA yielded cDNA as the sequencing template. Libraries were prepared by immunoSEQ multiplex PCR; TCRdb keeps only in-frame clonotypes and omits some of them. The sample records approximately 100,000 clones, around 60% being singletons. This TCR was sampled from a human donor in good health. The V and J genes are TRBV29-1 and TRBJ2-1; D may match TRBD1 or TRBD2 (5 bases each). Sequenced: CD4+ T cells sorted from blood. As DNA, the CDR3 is TGCAGCGTTGCCGGGGCGATTAGCTCCTACAATGAGCAGTTCTTC. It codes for CSVAGAISSYNEQFF.